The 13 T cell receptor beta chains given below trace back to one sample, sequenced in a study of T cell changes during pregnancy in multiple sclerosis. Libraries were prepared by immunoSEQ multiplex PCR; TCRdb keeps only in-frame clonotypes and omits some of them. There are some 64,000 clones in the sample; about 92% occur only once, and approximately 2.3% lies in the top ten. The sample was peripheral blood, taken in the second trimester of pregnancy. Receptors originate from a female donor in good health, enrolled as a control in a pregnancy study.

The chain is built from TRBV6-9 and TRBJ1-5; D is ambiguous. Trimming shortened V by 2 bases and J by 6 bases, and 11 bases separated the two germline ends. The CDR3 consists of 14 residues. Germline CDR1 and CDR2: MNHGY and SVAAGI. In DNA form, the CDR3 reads TGTGCCAGCAGTTATGCCAAGAGTCCTCAGCCCCAGCATTTT. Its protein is CASSYAKSPQPQHF.

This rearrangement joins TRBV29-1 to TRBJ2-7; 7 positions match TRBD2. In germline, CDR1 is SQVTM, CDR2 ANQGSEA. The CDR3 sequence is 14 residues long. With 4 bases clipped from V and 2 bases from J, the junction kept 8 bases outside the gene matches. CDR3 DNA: TGCAGCGTTGCGGCAGGGAGGGTCGCCTACGAGCAGTACTTC. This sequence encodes CSVAAGRVAYEQYF.

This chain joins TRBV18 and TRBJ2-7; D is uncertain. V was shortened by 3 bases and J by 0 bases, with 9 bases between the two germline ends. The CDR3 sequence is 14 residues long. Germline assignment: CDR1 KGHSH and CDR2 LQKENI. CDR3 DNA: TGTGCCAGCTCACCGGCGAGGAGCTCCTACGAGCAGTACTTC. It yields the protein CASSPARSSYEQYF. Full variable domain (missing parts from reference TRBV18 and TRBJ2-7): NAGVMQNPRHLVRRRGQEARLRCSPMKGHSHVYWYRQLPEEGLKFMVYLQKENIIDESGMPKERFSAEFPKEGPSILRIQQVVRGDSAAYFCASSPARSSYEQYFGPGTRLTVT.

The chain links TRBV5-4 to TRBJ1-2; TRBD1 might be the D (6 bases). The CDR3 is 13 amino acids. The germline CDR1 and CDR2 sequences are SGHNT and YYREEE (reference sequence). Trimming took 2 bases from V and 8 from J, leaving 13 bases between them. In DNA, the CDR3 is TGTGCCAGCAGCTTCTGGGGGCGGAAGGGCTACACCTTC. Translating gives CASSFWGRKGYTF.

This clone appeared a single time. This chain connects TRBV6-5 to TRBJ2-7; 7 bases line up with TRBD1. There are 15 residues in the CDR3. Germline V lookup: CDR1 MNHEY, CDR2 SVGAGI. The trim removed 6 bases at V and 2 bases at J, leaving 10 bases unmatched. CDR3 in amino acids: CASSLGGDRTYEQYF. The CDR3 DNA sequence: TGTGCCAGCAGCCTCGGTGGGGACAGAACCTACGAGCAGTACTTC.

CDR3 bases: TGTGCCAGCAGTAAACCCGGGGATACTGGCTACACCTTC. It translates to CASSKPGDTGYTF. The chain uses TRBV27 and TRBJ1-2, with D hard to call. Germline lookup yields CDR1 MNHEY and CDR2 SMNVEV (reference sequence). Trimming pared 5 bases from V and 7 bases from J, leaving 14 bases between. The CDR3 loop spans 13 amino acids.

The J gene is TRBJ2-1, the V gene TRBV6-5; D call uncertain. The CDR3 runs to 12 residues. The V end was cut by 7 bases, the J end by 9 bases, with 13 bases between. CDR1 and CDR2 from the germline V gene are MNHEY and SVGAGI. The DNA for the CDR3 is TGTGCCAGCACCGCGGTTAAAGGTGAGCAGTTCTTC. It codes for CASTAVKGEQFF.

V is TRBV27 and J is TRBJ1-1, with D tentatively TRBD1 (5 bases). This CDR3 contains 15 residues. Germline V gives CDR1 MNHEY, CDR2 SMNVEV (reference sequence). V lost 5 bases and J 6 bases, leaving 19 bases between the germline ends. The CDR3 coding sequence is TGTGCCAGCAGTCCAAGACAGACCTTAGGAGCTGAAGCTTTCTTT. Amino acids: CASSPRQTLGAEAFF.

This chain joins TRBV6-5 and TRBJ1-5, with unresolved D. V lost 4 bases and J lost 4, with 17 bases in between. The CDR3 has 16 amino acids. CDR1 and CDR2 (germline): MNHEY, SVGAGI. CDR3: CASSSMAGSTNQPQHF. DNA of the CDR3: TGTGCCAGCAGTTCTATGGCGGGCAGCACGAATCAGCCCCAGCATTTT.

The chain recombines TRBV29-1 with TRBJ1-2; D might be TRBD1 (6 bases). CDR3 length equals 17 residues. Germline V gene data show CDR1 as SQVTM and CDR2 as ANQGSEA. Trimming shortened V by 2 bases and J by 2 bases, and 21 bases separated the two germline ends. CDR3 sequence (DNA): TGCAGCGTTGAAATACGGACAGTACATGCCCCGAACTATGGCTACACCTTC. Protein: CSVEIRTVHAPNYGYTF.

CDR3 sequence reads: CASSTGGANTEAFF. CDR3 nucleotides: TGCGCCAGTTCGACAGGGGGCGCGAACACTGAAGCTTTCTTT. The chain combines TRBV5-1 with TRBJ1-1; 10 bases align to TRBD1. This CDR3 is built from 14 residues. CDR1 is SGHRS and CDR2 is YFSETQ in the germline V gene. The junction had 5 bases not matched to a gene; V was cut back by 8 bases and J by 1 base.

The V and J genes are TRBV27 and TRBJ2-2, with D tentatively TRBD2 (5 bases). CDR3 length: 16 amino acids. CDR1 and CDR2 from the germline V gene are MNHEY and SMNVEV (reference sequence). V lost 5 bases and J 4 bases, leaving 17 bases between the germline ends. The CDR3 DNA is TGTGCCAGCAGTCCACCCCCGAGGGCCGTCACCGGGGAGCTGTTTTTT. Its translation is CASSPPPRAVTGELFF.

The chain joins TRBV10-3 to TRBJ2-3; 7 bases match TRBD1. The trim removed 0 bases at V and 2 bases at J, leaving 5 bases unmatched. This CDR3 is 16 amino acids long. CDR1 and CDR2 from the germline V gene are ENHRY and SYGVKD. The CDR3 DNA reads TGTGCCATCAGTGAGTCGACAGGGTTCGACACAGATACGCAGTATTTT. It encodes CAISESTGFDTDTQYF.